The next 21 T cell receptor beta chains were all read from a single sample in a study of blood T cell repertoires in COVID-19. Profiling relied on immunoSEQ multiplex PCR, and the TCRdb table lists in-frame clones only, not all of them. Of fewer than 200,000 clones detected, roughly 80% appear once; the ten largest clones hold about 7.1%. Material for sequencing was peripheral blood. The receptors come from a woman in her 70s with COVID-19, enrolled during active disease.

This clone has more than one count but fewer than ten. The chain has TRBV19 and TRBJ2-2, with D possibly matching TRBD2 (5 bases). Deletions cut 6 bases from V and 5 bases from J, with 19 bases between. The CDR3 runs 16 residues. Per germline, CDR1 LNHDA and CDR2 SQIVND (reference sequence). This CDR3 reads CASRDDRRDNTGELFF. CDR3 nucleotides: TGTGCCAGTAGGGACGATCGACGGGATAATACCGGGGAGCTGTTTTTT.

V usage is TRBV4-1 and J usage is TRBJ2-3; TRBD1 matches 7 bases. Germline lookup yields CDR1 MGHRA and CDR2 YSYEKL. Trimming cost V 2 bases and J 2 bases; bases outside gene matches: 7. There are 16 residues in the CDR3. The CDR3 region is CASSQRTGSFTDTQYF. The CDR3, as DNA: TGCGCCAGCAGCCAAAGGACAGGTTCCTTCACAGATACGCAGTATTTT.

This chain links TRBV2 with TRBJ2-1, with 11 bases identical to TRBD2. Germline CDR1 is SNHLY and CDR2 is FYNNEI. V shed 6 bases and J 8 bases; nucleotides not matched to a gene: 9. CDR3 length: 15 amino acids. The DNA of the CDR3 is TGTGCCAGCAGACATAAGGGACTAGCGGTCGATGAGCAGTTCTTC. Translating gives CASRHKGLAVDEQFF.

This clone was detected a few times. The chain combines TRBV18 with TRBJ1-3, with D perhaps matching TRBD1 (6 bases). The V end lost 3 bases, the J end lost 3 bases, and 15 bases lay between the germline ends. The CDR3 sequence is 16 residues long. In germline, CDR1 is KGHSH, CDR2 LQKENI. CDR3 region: CASSPYRAQLGNTIYF. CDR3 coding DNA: TGTGCCAGCTCACCGTACAGGGCACAACTTGGAAACACCATATATTTT.

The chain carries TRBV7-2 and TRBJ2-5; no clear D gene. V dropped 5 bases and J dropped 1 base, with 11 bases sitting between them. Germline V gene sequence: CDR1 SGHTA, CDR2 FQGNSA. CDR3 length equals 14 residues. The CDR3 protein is CASSPSSSQETQYF. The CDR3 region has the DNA TGTGCCAGCAGCCCCTCTAGTTCCCAAGAGACCCAGTACTTC.

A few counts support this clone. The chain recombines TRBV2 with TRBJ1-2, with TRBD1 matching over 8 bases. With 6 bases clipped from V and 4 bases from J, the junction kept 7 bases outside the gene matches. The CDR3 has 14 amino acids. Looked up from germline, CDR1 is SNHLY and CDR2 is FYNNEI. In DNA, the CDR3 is TGTGCCAGCAGGCCGGGACAGGCATCCTATGGCTACACCTTC. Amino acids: CASRPGQASYGYTF.

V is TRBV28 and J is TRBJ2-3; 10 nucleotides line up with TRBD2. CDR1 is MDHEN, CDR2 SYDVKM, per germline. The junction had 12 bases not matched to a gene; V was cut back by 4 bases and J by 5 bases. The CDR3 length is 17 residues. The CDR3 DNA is TGTGCCAGCAGTTCTTATGGACTAGCGGACCGACGAGATACGCAGTATTTT. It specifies CASSSYGLADRRDTQYF.

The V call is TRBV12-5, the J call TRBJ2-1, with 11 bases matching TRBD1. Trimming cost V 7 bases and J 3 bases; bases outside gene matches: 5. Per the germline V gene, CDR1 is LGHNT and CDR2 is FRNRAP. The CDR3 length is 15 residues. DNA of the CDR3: TGTGCTAGTGTCCTAGGGACAGGGGGCTACAATGAGCAGTTCTTC. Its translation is CASVLGTGGYNEQFF.

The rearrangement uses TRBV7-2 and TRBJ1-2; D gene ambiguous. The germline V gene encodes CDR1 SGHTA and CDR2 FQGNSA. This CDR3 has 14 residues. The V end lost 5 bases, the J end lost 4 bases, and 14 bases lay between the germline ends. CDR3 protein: CASSPPRELYGYTF. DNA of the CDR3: TGTGCCAGCAGCCCGCCCCGAGAACTCTATGGCTACACCTTC.

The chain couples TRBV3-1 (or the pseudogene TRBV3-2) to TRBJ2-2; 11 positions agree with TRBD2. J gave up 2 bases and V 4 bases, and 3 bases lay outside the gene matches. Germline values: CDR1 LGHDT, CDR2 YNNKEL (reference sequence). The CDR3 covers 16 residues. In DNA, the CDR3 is TGTGCCAGCAGCCGAACTAGCGGGAGAAACACCGGGGAGCTGTTTTTT. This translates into CASSRTSGRNTGELFF.

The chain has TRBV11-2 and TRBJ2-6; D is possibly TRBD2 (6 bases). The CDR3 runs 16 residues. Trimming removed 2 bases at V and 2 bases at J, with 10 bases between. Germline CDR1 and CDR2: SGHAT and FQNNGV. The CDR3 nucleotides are TGTGCCAGCAGCTTATTTCGGGGGACTGGGGCCAACGTCCTGACTTTC. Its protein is CASSLFRGTGANVLTF.

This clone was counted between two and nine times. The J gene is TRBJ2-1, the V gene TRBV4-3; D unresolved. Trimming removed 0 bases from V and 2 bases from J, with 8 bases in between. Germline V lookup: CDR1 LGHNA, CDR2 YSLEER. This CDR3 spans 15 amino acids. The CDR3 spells CASSQDRLPYNEQFF. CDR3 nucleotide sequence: TGCGCCAGCAGCCAAGACAGGTTACCCTACAATGAGCAGTTCTTC.

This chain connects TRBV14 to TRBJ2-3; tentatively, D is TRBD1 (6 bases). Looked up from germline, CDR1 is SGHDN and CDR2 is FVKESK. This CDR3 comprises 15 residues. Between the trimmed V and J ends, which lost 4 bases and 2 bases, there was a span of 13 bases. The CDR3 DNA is TGTGCCAGCAGCCGGCTAGGACAGAACACAGATACGCAGTATTTT. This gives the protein CASSRLGQNTDTQYF.

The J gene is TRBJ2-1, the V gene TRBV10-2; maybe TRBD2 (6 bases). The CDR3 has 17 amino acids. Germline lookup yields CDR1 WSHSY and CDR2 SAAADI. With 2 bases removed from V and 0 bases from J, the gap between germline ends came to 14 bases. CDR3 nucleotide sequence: TGCGCCAGCAGTGAGATCGGTAGCGGTAGCTCCTACAATGAGCAGTTCTTC. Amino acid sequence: CASSEIGSGSSYNEQFF.

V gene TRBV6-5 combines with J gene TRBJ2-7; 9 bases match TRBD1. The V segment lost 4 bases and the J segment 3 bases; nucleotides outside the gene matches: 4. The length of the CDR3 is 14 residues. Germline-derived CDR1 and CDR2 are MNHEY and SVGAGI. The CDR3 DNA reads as TGTGCCAGCAGTTTTGACAGGGGGGACTACGAGCAGTACTTC. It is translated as CASSFDRGDYEQYF.

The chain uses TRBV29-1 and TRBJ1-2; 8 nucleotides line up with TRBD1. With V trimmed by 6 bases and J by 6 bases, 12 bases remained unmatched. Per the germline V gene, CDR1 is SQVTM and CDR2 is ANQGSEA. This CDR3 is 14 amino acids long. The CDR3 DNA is TGCAGCGTAGACCCGACAGGGGAAGTTAATGGCTACACCTTC. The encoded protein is CSVDPTGEVNGYTF.

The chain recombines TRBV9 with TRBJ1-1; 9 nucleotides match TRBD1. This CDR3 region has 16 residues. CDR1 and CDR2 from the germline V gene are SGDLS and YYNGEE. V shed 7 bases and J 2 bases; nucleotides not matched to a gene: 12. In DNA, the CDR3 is TGTGCCAGCGGGGGAACAGGGGGCAACCTCAACACTGAAGCTTTCTTT. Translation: CASGGTGGNLNTEAFF.

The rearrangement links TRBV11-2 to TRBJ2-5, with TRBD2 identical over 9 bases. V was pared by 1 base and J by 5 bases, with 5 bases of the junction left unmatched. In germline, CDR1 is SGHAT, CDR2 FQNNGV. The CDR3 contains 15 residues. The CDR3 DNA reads TGTGCCAGCAGCTTAGGCGGGAGGGCCTGGGAGACCCAGTACTTC. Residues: CASSLGGRAWETQYF.

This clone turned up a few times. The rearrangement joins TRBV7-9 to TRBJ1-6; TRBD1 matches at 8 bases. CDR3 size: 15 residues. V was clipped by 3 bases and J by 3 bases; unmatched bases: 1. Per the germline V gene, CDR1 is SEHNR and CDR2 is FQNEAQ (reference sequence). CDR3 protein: CASSLDRDYNSPLHF. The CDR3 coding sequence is TGTGCCAGCAGCTTGGACAGGGACTATAATTCACCCCTCCACTTT.

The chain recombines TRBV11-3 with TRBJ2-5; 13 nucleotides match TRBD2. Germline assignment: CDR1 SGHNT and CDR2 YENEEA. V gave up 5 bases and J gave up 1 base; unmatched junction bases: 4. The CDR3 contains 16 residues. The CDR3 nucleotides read TGTGCCAGCAGCCTTGGACTAGCGGGAGCCCAAGAGACCCAGTACTTC. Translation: CASSLGLAGAQETQYF.

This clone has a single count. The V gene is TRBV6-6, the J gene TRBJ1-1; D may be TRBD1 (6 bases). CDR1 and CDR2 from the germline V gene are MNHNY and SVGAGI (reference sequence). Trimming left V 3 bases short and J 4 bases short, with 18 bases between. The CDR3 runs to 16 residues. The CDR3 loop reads CASSYVRIGGGTEAFF. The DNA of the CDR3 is TGTGCCAGCAGTTATGTACGGATTGGGGGCGGCACTGAAGCTTTCTTT.